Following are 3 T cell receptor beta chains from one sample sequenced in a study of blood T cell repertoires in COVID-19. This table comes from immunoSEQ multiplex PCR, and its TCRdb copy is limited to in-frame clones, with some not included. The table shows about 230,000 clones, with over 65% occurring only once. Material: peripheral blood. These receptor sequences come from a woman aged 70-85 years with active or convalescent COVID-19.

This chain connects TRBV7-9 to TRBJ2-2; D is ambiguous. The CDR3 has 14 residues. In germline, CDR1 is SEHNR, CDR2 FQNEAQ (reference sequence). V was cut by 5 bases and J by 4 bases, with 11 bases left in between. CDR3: CASSDISGTGELFF. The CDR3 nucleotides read TGTGCCAGCAGCGATATCTCGGGCACCGGGGAGCTGTTTTTT.

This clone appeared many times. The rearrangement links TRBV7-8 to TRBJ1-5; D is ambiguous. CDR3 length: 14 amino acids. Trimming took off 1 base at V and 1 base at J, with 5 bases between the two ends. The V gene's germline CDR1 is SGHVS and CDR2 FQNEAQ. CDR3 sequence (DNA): TGTGCCAGCAGCTTAGAAGCCAGCAATCAGCCCCAGCATTTT. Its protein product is CASSLEASNQPQHF.

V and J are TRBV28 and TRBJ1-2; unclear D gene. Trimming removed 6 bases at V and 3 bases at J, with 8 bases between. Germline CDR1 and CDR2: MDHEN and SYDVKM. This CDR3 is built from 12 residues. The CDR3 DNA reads TGTGCCAGCAGAGACAATTACTATGGCTACACCTTC. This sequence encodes CASRDNYYGYTF.